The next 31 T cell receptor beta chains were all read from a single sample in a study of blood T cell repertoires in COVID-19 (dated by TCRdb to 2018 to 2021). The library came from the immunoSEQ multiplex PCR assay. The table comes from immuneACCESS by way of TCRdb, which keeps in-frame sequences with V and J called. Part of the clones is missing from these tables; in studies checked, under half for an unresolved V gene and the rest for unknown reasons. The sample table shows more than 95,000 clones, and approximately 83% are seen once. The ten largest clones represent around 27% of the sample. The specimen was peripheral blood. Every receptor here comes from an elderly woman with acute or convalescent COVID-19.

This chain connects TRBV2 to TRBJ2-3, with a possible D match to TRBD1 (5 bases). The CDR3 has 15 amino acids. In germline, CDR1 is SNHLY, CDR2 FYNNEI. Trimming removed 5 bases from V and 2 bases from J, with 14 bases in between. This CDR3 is CASSRQGIPTDTQYF. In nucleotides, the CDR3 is TGTGCCAGCAGTCGGCAGGGCATCCCCACAGATACGCAGTATTTT.

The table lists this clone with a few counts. The CDR3 bases are TGTGCCAGCAGTTTCCGCTCTGGAAACACCATATATTTT. Translated, it gives CASSFRSGNTIYF. The chain links TRBV6-2 or TRBV6-3 to TRBJ1-3; D remains ambiguous. V lost 4 bases and J lost 0, with 4 bases in between. Germline V gene lookup returns CDR1 MNHEY and CDR2 SVGEGT. The CDR3 loop spans 13 amino acids.

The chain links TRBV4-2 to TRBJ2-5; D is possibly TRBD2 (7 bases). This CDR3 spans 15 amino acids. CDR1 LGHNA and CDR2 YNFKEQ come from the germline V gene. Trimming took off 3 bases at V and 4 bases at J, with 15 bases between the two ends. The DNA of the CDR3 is TGTGCCAGCAGCCAGCGGGGGCAAGGGGGAGAGACCCAGTACTTC. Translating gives CASSQRGQGGETQYF.

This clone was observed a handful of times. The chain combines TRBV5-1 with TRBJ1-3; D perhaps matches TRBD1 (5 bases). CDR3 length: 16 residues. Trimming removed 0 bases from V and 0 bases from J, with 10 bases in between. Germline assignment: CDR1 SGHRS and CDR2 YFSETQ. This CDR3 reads CASSLEVGHSGNTIYF. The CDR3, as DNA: TGCGCCAGCAGCTTGGAGGTCGGACACTCTGGAAACACCATATATTTT. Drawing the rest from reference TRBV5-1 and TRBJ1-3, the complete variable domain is KAGVTQTPRYLIKTRGQQVTLSCSPISGHRSVSWYQQTPGQGLQFLFEYFSETQRNKGNFPGRFSGRQFSNSRSEMNVSTLELGDSALYLCASSLEVGHSGNTIYFGEGSWLTVV.

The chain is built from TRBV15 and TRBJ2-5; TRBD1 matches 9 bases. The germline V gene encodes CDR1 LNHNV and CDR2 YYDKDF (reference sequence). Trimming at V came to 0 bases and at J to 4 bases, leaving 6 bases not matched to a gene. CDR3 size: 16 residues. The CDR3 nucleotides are TGTGCCACCAGCAGAGATAGGGGACAGGGTCGAGAGACCCAGTACTTC. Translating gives CATSRDRGQGRETQYF.

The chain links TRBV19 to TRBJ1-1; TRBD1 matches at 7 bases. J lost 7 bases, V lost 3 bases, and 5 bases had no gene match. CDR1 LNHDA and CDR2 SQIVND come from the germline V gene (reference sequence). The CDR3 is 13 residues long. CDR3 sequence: CASSMRGRGEAFF. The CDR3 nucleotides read TGTGCCAGTAGTATGAGGGGGCGAGGTGAAGCTTTCTTT.

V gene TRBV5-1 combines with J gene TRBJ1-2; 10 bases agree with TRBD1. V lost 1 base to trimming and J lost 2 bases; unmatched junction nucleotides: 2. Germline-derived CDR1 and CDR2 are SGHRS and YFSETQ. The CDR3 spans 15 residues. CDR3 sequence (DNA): TGCGCCAGCAGCTTGATGGGACAGGGGAACTATGGCTACACCTTC. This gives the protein CASSLMGQGNYGYTF.

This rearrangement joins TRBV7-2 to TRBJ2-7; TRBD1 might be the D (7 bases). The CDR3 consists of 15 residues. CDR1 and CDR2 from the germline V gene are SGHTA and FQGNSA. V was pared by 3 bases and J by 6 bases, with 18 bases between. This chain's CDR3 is CASSLRRDSSSEQYF. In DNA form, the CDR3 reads TGTGCCAGCAGCTTGAGGCGGGACAGCTCATCCGAGCAGTACTTC.

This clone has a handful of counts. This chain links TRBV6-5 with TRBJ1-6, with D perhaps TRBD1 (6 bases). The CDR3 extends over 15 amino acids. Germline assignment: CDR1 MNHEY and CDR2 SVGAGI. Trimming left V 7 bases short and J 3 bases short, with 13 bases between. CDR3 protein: CASTLGQSYNSPLHF. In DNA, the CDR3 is TGTGCCAGCACTTTAGGACAGAGCTATAATTCACCCCTCCACTTT.

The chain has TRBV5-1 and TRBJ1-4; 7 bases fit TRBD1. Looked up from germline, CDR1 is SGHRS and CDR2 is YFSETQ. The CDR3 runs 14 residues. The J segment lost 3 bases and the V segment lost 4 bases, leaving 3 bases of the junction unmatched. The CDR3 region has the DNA TGCGCCAGCAGCCCGGGACAGTCTAATGAAAAACTGTTTTTT. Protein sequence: CASSPGQSNEKLFF. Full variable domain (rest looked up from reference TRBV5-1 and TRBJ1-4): KAGVTQTPRYLIKTRGQQVTLSCSPISGHRSVSWYQQTPGQGLQFLFEYFSETQRNKGNFPGRFSGRQFSNSRSEMNVSTLELGDSALYLCASSPGQSNEKLFFGSGTQLSVL.

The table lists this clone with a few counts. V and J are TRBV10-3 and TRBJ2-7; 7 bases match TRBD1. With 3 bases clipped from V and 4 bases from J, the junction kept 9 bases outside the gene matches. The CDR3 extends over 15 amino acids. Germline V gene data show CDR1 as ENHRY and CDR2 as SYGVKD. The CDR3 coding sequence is TGTGCCATCAGTGACACCGGACAGGCGAGATACGAGCAGTACTTC. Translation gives CAISDTGQARYEQYF.

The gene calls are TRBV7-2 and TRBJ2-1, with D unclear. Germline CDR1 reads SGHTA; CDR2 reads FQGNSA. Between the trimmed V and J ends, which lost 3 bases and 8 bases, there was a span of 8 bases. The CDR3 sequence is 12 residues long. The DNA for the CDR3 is TGTGCCAGCAGCTTTCTTAGTTATGAGCAGTTCTTC. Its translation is CASSFLSYEQFF.

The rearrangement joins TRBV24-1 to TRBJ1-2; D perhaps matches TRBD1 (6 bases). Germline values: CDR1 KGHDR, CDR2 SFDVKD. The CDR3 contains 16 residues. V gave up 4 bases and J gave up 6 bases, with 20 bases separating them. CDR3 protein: CATSEFAGAGIDGYTF. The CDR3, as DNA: TGTGCCACCAGTGAATTCGCGGGGGCGGGTATTGATGGCTACACCTTC.

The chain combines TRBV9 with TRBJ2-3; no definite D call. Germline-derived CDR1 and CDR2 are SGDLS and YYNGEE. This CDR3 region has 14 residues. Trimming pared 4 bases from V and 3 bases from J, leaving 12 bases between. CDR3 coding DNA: TGTGCCAGCAGCTCTTTAGGAGCAACAGATACGCAGTATTTT. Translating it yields CASSSLGATDTQYF. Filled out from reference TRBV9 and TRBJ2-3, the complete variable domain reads DSGVTQTPKHLITATGQRVTLRCSPRSGDLSVYWYQQSLDQGLQFLIQYYNGEERAKGNILERFSAQQFPDLHSELNLSSLELGDSALYFCASSSLGATDTQYFGPGTRLTVL.

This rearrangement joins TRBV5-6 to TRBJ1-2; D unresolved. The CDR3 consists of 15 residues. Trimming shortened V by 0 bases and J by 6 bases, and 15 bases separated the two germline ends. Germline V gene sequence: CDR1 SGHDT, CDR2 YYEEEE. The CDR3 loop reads CASSLARPREDGYTF. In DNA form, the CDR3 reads TGTGCCAGCAGCTTGGCAAGGCCCCGTGAGGATGGCTACACCTTC.

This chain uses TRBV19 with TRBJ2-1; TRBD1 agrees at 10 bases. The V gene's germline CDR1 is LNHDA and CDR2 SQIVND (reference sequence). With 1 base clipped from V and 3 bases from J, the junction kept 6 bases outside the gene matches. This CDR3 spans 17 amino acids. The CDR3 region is CASSIVGGQGFYNEQFF. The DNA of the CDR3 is TGTGCCAGTAGTATAGTGGGGGGACAGGGGTTCTACAATGAGCAGTTCTTC.

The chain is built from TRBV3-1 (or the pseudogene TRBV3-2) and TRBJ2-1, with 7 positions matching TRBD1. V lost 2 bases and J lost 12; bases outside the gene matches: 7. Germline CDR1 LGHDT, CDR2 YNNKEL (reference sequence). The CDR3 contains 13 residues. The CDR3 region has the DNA TGTGCCAGCAGCCAACAACAGGGGCAATTGCAGTTCTTC. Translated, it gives CASSQQQGQLQFF.

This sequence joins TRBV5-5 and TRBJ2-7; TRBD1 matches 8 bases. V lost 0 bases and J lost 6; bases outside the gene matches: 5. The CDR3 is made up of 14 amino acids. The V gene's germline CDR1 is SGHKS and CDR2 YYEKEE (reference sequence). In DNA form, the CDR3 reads TGTGCCAGCAGCTTGGGACAGGGGAGATCCGAGCAGTACGTC. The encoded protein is CASSLGQGRSEQYV.

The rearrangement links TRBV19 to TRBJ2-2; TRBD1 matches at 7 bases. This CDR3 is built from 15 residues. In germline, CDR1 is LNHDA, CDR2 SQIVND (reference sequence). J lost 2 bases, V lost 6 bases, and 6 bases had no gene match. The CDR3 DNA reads TGTGCCAGTAGCGTGGTAGGGGGCAACACCGGGGAGCTGTTTTTT. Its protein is CASSVVGGNTGELFF.

The CDR3 is CASSLSSGGYDTQYF. The DNA of the CDR3 is TGTGCCAGCAGCTTATCTAGCGGGGGGTATGATACGCAGTATTTT. The gene calls are TRBV7-2 and TRBJ2-3; 11 nucleotides align to TRBD2. CDR3 length: 15 amino acids. The germline CDR1 and CDR2 sequences are SGHTA and FQGNSA. The V gene end was trimmed by 2 bases and the J gene end by 6 bases; junction bases not matched to a gene: 4.

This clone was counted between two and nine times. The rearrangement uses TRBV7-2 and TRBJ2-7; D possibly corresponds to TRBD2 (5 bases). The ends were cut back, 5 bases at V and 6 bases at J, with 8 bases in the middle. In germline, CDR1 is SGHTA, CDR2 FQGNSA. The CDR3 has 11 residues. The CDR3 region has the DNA TGTGCCAGCAGCCCCCGGGGCGAGCAGTACTTC. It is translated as CASSPRGEQYF.

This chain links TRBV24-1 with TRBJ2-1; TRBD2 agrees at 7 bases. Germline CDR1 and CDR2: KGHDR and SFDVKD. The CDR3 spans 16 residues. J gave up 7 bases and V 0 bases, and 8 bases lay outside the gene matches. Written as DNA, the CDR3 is TGTGCCACCAGTGATTTGTCGGGGGGACTATGGAATGAGCAGTTCTTC. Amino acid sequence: CATSDLSGGLWNEQFF.

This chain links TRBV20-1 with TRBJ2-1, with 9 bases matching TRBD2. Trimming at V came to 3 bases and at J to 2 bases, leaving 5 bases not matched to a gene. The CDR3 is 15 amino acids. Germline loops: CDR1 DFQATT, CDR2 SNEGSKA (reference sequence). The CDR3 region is CSASEAGGPYNEQFF. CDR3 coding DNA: TGCAGTGCTAGTGAGGCGGGGGGGCCCTACAATGAGCAGTTCTTC.

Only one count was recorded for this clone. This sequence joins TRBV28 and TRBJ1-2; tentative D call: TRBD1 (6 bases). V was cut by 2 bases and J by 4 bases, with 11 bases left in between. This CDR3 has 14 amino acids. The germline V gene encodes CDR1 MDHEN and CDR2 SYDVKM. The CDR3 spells CASSLEDRLYGYTF. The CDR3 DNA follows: TGTGCCAGCAGTTTAGAGGACAGACTCTATGGCTACACCTTC.

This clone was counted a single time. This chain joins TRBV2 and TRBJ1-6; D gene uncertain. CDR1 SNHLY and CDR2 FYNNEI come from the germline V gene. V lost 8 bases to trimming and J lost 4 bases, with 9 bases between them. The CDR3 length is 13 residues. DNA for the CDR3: TGTGCCAGCCGGAGATCTTATAATTCACCCCTCCACTTT. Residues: CASRRSYNSPLHF.

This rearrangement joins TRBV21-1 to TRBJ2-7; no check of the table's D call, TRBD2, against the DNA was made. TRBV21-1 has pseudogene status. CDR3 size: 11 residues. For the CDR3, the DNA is TGTGCCAGCAGCAAGGGGAGGAAGCAGTACGTC. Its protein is CASSKGRKQYV.

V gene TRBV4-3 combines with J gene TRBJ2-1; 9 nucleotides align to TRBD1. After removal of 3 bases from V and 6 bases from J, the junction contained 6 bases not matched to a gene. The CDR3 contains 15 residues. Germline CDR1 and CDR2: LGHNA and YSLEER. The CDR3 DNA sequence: TGCGCCAGCAGCCACCCGGGACAGGGTTTCAATGAGCAGTTCTTC. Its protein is CASSHPGQGFNEQFF.

The chain's CDR3 is CASSPQRGSLGEQYF. CDR3 nucleotides: TGTGCCAGCTCACCACAGCGGGGTAGTCTAGGCGAGCAGTACTTC. The chain employs TRBV18 and TRBJ2-7, with 7 bases fitting TRBD2. J gave up 6 bases and V 1 base, and 9 bases lay outside the gene matches. The CDR3 is 15 amino acids. Germline V gene data show CDR1 as KGHSH and CDR2 as LQKENI.

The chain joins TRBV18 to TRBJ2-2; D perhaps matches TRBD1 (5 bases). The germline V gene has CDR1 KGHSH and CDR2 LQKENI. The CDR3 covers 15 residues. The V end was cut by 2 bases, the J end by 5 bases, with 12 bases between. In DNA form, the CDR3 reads TGTGCCAGCTCACCATCATTTCGACAGACCGGGGAGCTGTTTTTT. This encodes CASSPSFRQTGELFF.

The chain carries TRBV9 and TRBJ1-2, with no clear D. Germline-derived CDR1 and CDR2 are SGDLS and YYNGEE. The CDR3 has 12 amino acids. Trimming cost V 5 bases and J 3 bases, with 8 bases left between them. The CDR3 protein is CASRRGDYGYTF. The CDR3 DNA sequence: TGTGCCAGCAGACGGGGAGACTATGGCTACACCTTC.

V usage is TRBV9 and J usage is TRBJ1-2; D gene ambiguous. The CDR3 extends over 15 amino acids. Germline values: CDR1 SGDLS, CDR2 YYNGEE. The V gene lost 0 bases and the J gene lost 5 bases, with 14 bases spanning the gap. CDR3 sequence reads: CASSVDGRAWYGYTF. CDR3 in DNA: TGTGCCAGCAGCGTAGACGGGAGGGCGTGGTATGGCTACACCTTC.